The rows below give T cell receptor beta chains drawn from one sample of a study of radiation and T cells in renal cell carcinoma. This table comes from immunoSEQ multiplex PCR, and its TCRdb copy is limited to in-frame clones, with some not included. The repertoire holds about 78,000 clones, roughly nine tenths seen once, with approximately 6.2% in the top ten. The source material was blood, sampled from a patient whose treatment included radiotherapy and nephrectomy. These receptor sequences come from a woman in her sixties or seventies with renal cell carcinoma. Each CDR3 is given with its conserved first and last residue. The D gene is left open where the match is weak. A clone size is listed for some rows: how often the clone was seen (once, few, many), or a class if it is expanded.

v_gene,len,d_gene,abundance,j_gene,CDR3nt,CDR3aa
TRBV29-1,16,-,-,TRBJ1-4,TGCAGCGTTGGGGGGAGAGGGGCGAAAACTAATGAAAAACTGTTTTTT,CSVGGRGAKTNEKLFF
TRBV28,16,TRBD2,-,TRBJ2-7,TGTGCCAGCAGTATATTAAGCGGGGGGGTCCTCTACGAGCAGTACTTC,CASSILSGGVLYEQYF
TRBV30,15,-,few,TRBJ2-1,TGTGCCTGGAGCCCACCGTCCCTAGACTACAATGAGCAGTTCTTC,CAWSPPSLDYNEQFF
TRBV6-5,16,TRBD1,few,TRBJ1-6,TGTGCCAGCAGTTTCAGCTACAGGGGAAAGAATTCACCCCTCCACTTT,CASSFSYRGKNSPLHF
TRBV29-1,10,-,few,TRBJ1-1,TGCAGCGTTGAGAACAGGGTAGCTTTCTTT,CSVENRVAFF
TRBV5-6,14,-,-,TRBJ2-1,TGTGCCAGCAGCTTAACGATGCACTACAATGAGCAGTTCTTC,CASSLTMHYNEQFF
TRBV7-3,14,TRBD2,-,TRBJ2-2,TGTGCCAGCAGCCTGGAGCGGGGGATCGGGGAGCTGTTTTTT,CASSLERGIGELFF
TRBV5-1,14,TRBD2,-,TRBJ2-5,TGCGCCAGCAGCTTGGAGGCTAGCGGAGAGACCCAGTACTTC,CASSLEASGETQYF
TRBV9,15,-,-,TRBJ1-3,TGTGCCAGCAGCGTAGACGGATCTACCGGAAACACCATATATTTT,CASSVDGSTGNTIYF
TRBV7-6,15,TRBD1,-,TRBJ2-7,TGTGCCAGCAGCTCGGGACAGGGGGCGTACCACGAGCAGTACTTC,CASSSGQGAYHEQYF
TRBV7-2,14,TRBD1,few,TRBJ2-7,TGTGCCAGCAGCTCCATGACAGGGACCTACGAGCAGTACTTC,CASSSMTGTYEQYF
TRBV2,16,-,-,TRBJ2-1,TGTGCCAGCAGAGCCGGGCCTACCGTAAGCTACAATGAGCAGTTCTTC,CASRAGPTVSYNEQFF
TRBV7-2,12,-,-,TRBJ2-3,TGTGCCAGCAGTCTAAGCACAGATACGCAGTATTTT,CASSLSTDTQYF
TRBV6-6,12,-,-,TRBJ2-7,TGTGCCAGCACCTCGTTGTCCGACGAGCAGTACTTC,CASTSLSDEQYF
TRBV27,15,TRBD1,-,TRBJ2-3,TGTGCCAGCAGAAGATGGACAGGGAGCACAGATACGCAGTATTTT,CASRRWTGSTDTQYF
TRBV5-1,14,TRBD1,-,TRBJ2-7,TGCGCCAGCAGCTTGGAAAGGACAGGGAACGAGCAGTACTTC,CASSLERTGNEQYF
TRBV6-6,13,-,once,TRBJ1-1,TGTGCCAGCAGTTACTCTAGGAACACTGAAGCTTTCTTT,CASSYSRNTEAFF
TRBV10-3,14,TRBD1,-,TRBJ2-7,TGTGCCATCAGTGACCGGGGACAGATCTACGAGCAGTACTTC,CAISDRGQIYEQYF
TRBV18,16,TRBD1,-,TRBJ1-4,TGTGCCAGCTCACCCCCCGGGACAGTTCTTAATGAAAAACTGTTTTTT,CASSPPGTVLNEKLFF
TRBV5-1,15,-,-,TRBJ1-1,TGCGCCAGCAGCTTGAGTGGGGGCGCGAACACTGAAGCTTTCTTT,CASSLSGGANTEAFF
TRBV18,14,-,-,TRBJ1-4,TGTGCCAGCTCACCTGGGGCAACTAATGAAAAACTGTTTTTT,CASSPGATNEKLFF
TRBV5-1,14,-,-,TRBJ2-7,TGCGCCAGCAGCTATGAAGGGGGGTCCTACGAGCAGTACTTC,CASSYEGGSYEQYF
TRBV5-4,12,-,-,TRBJ1-6,TGTGCCAGCAGCTTGGGGGTAGGTCCCCTCCACTTT,CASSLGVGPLHF
TRBV2,14,TRBD1,-,TRBJ2-7,TGTGCCAGCAGCTTGACAGGGGGCCGGGACGAGCAGTACTTC,CASSLTGGRDEQYF
TRBV7-2,14,TRBD2,-,TRBJ2-1,TGTGCCAGCAGCTCAGCGGGGGGGCGAAATGAGCAGTTCTTC,CASSSAGGRNEQFF
TRBV5-6,16,TRBD1,once,TRBJ2-1,TGTGCCAGCAGCTTCTTAGGGACAGGGGGCTACAATGAGCAGTTCTTC,CASSFLGTGGYNEQFF
TRBV27,15,TRBD1,-,TRBJ1-6,TGTGCCAGCAGCCAAGCCGGGACAGGCAGGTCACCCCTCCACTTT,CASSQAGTGRSPLHF
TRBV7-2,14,TRBD1,-,TRBJ1-6,TGTGCCAGCAGCTCGGACAGGGTGGGTTCACCCCTCCACTTT,CASSSDRVGSPLHF
TRBV30,12,-,-,TRBJ2-7,TGTGCCTGGGCTACAGGGAATTACGAGCAGTACTTC,CAWATGNYEQYF
TRBV11-3,13,-,-,TRBJ2-3,TGTGCCAGCAGCTTAGGGGGGGCAGATACGCAGTATTTT,CASSLGGADTQYF
TRBV28,13,-,-,TRBJ1-5,TGTGCCAGCAGCGGGGGGGCCAATCAGCCCCAGCATTTT,CASSGGANQPQHF
TRBV28,14,-,-,TRBJ1-4,TGTGCCAGCAGTTTAAGTGGGACTGGCAAAAAACTGTTTTTT,CASSLSGTGKKLFF
TRBV2,18,TRBD2,-,TRBJ2-3,TGTGCCAGCGGCCTTGGGGTTAGCGGGGGCCGGGGATGGGATACGCAGTATTTT,CASGLGVSGGRGWDTQYF
TRBV18,14,-,-,TRBJ1-2,TGTGCCAGCTCACCCTCCGGCGGCCACTATGGCTACACCTTC,CASSPSGGHYGYTF
TRBV7-9,11,-,-,TRBJ2-7,TGTGCCAGCAGCGTAGGGGTCGAGCAGTACTTC,CASSVGVEQYF
TRBV30,14,-,few,TRBJ1-1,TGTGCCTGGAGCATCACTCAGGGGAACACTGAAGCTTTCTTT,CAWSITQGNTEAFF
TRBV18,14,TRBD1,-,TRBJ2-7,TGTGCCAGCTCACCACGGGGACAGGTAAACGAGCAGTACTTC,CASSPRGQVNEQYF
TRBV5-1,16,-,-,TRBJ2-1,TGCGCCAGCAGCTCCGACTCGACTACATATTACAATGAGCAGTTCTTC,CASSSDSTTYYNEQFF
TRBV2,16,-,-,TRBJ2-7,TGTGCCAGCAGTGGTTTAACGACAATTTGGCCCTACGAGCAGTACTTC,CASSGLTTIWPYEQYF
TRBV30,13,-,-,TRBJ1-4,TGTGCCTGGAGTGGGCAGACTAATGAAAAACTGTTTTTT,CAWSGQTNEKLFF
TRBV19,15,-,once,TRBJ1-1,TGTGCCAGTAGTTCTGGGGGGCAGGGCAACACTGAAGCTTTCTTT,CASSSGGQGNTEAFF
TRBV6-6,13,-,few,TRBJ1-1,TGTGCCAGCAGCAGGGGTGTAGACACTGAAGCTTTCTTT,CASSRGVDTEAFF
TRBV9,18,TRBD2,-,TRBJ2-3,TGTGCCAGCAGCCTAGAGACTAGCGGGGGCTCCAGGGTAGATACGCAGTATTTT,CASSLETSGGSRVDTQYF
TRBV18,18,TRBD1,-,TRBJ2-4,TGTGCCAGCTCTCCACTGCCGGGACAGCAACTAGCCAAAAACATTCAGTACTTC,CASSPLPGQQLAKNIQYF
TRBV19,15,TRBD1,-,TRBJ1-1,TGTGCCAGTAGTCCACAGGGGGTAGTTTCCACTGAAGCTTTCTTT,CASSPQGVVSTEAFF
TRBV20-1,10,-,-,TRBJ1-2,TGCAGTGCTCTTCGGGACTCCTTCACCTTC,CSALRDSFTF
TRBV19,15,-,-,TRBJ1-1,TGTGCCAGTAGTATAGAAGGACTCTTGAACACTGAAGCTTTCTTT,CASSIEGLLNTEAFF